These 11 T cell receptor beta chains share one sample of origin, sequenced in a study of T cell responses to AZD1222 COVID-19 vaccine. Sequencing used immunoSEQ multiplex PCR; TCRdb keeps in-frame clones, though not all of them. Among tens of thousands of clones listed, 92% were seen once. The starting material was peripheral blood, obtained on day 0 of AZD1222 vaccination. The receptors come from an adult in good health.

The V call is TRBV6-2 or TRBV6-3, the J call TRBJ1-2, with D unclear. The CDR3 runs to 16 residues. Per the germline V gene, CDR1 is MNHEY and CDR2 is SVGEGT. The V end lost 4 bases, the J end lost 1 base, and 16 bases lay between the germline ends. The CDR3 is CASSSPPGIVNYGYTF. The CDR3 bases are TGTGCCAGCAGTTCCCCCCCCGGGATTGTTAACTATGGCTACACCTTC.

This clone was seen once. The gene calls are TRBV24-1 and TRBJ1-2; 10 bases line up with TRBD1. This CDR3 is built from 15 residues. CDR1 is KGHDR and CDR2 is SFDVKD in the germline V gene. Germline trimming cut 4 bases from V and 0 bases from J; bases unmatched to any gene: 1. The CDR3 here is CATSDGQGANYGYTF. DNA for the CDR3: TGTGCCACCAGTGACGGACAGGGGGCTAACTATGGCTACACCTTC.

This rearrangement joins TRBV4-3 to TRBJ2-3; the D is unclear. CDR1 is LGHNA and CDR2 is YSLEER in the germline V gene. V was trimmed by 4 bases and J by 3 bases, leaving 11 bases between them. This CDR3 is 14 amino acids long. DNA for the CDR3: TGCGCCAGCAGCCTAAAGGGTGGAACAGATACGCAGTATTTT. Translated: CASSLKGGTDTQYF.

V usage is TRBV20-1 and J usage is TRBJ2-1; D gene ambiguous. The CDR3 covers 11 residues. The ends were cut back, 3 bases at V and 14 bases at J, with 14 bases in the middle. The germline V gene has CDR1 DFQATT and CDR2 SNEGSKA (reference sequence). CDR3 sequence reads: CSASSVSRKFF. The CDR3 region has the DNA TGCAGTGCTAGCTCCGTCAGTAGAAAGTTCTTC.

This clone was counted between two and nine times. The V and J genes are TRBV9 and TRBJ1-6; D gene uncertain. Germline loops: CDR1 SGDLS, CDR2 YYNGEE. V dropped 0 bases and J dropped 5 bases, with 6 bases sitting between them. The CDR3 loop spans 14 amino acids. This CDR3 is CASSVVSDNSPLHF. CDR3 sequence (DNA): TGTGCCAGCAGCGTAGTTTCGGATAATTCACCCCTCCACTTT.

V and J are TRBV4-1 and TRBJ1-2; D is uncertain. V lost 3 bases, J lost 4 bases, and 3 bases lay in between. This CDR3 has 11 residues. CDR1 is MGHRA, CDR2 YSYEKL, per germline. CDR3 in amino acids: CASSHAYGYTF. The DNA for the CDR3 is TGCGCCAGCAGCCACGCCTATGGCTACACCTTC.

The chain has TRBV7-9 and TRBJ2-7; TRBD1 agrees at 7 bases. Germline V CDR1 and CDR2: SEHNR, FQNEAQ (reference sequence). CDR3 size: 14 residues. The V gene end was trimmed by 7 bases and the J gene end by 6 bases; junction bases not matched to a gene: 12. Here the CDR3 reads CASKLTQGKGEQYF. CDR3 nucleotide sequence: TGTGCCAGCAAATTGACACAGGGGAAGGGCGAGCAGTACTTC.

This chain's CDR3 is CASSVRAQGRYEQFF. The CDR3 DNA reads TGTGCCAGTAGTGTCCGGGCCCAGGGGAGGTATGAGCAGTTCTTC. The chain couples TRBV19 to TRBJ2-1; D possibly matches TRBD1 or TRBD2 (6 bases each). Germline V lookup: CDR1 LNHDA, CDR2 SQIVND (reference sequence). This CDR3 region has 15 residues. The germline V and J ends were trimmed by 5 bases and 8 bases, with 19 bases remaining between them.

V gene TRBV28 combines with J gene TRBJ1-6, with 8 nucleotides matching TRBD1. The germline V gene has CDR1 MDHEN and CDR2 SYDVKM. The length of the CDR3 is 16 residues. The junction had 6 bases not matched to a gene; V was cut back by 2 bases and J by 6 bases. DNA for the CDR3: TGTGCCAGCAGTTTAGTCTGGGACAGGAGTAATTCACCCCTCCACTTT. Amino acid sequence: CASSLVWDRSNSPLHF.

The CDR3 protein is CASSLEAHSDTQYF. CDR3 DNA sequence: TGTGCCAGCAGCTTAGAGGCTCATTCAGATACGCAGTATTTT. The chain couples TRBV7-9 to TRBJ2-3, with no clear D. The length of the CDR3 is 14 residues. Germline values: CDR1 SEHNR, CDR2 FQNEAQ (reference sequence). Trimming took 1 base from V and 4 from J, leaving 9 bases between them.

CDR3 nucleotide sequence: TGTGCCAGCAGTTTGGGACAGCCCTACGAGCAGTACTTC. This codes for CASSLGQPYEQYF. The chain is built from TRBV27 and TRBJ2-7; 7 bases map to TRBD1. With 3 bases clipped from V and 2 bases from J, the junction kept 1 base outside the gene matches. The CDR3 has 13 amino acids. From germline, CDR1 is MNHEY and CDR2 SMNVEV (reference sequence).